The T cell receptor beta chain described here comes from a study of shared clonotypes between healthy human individuals. TCRdb's copy holds only in-frame clones and misses some; the assay was immunoSEQ multiplex PCR. The top ten hold under 0.45% of the sample, which has fewer than 1.8 million clones, just under 99% seen once. The CDR3 loop spans 14 amino acids. Unmatched junction bases numbered 12, after V lost 8 bases and J lost 8 bases. Germline lookup yields CDR1 SGHNT and CDR2 YYREEE (reference sequence). The specimen sequenced was naive CD4+ T cells sorted from blood. This sample's subset: CD45RA+ positively selected. The chain joins TRBV5-4 to TRBJ2-7; 11 bases agree with TRBD2. The TCR comes from a man aged 25 to 45 in good health. The CDR3 reads CASSLAGGPFKQYF. CDR3 nucleotides: TGTGCCAGTTCTCTAGCGGGAGGACCTTTTAAGCAGTACTTC. Drawing the rest from reference TRBV5-4 and TRBJ2-7, the complete variable domain is ETGVTQSPTHLIKTRGQQVTLRCSSQSGHNTVSWYQQALGQGPQFIFQYYREEENGRGNFPPRFSGLQFPNYSSELNVNALELDDSALYLCASSLAGGPFKQYFGPGTRLTVT.